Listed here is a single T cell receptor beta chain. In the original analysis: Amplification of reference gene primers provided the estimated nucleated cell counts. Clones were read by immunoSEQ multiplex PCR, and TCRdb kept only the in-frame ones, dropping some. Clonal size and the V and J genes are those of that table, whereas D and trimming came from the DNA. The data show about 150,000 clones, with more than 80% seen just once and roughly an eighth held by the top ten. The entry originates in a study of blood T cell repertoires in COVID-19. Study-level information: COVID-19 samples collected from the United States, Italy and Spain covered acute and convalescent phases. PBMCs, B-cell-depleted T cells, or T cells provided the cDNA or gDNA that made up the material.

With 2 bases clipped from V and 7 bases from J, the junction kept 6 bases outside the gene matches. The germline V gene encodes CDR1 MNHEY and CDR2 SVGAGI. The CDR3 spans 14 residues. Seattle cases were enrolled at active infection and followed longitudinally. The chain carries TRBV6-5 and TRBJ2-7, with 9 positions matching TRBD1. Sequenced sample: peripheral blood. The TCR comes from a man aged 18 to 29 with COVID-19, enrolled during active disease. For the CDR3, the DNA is TGTGCCAGCAGTTACGGGACAGGGTTTGGGGAGCAGTACTTC. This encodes CASSYGTGFGEQYF.